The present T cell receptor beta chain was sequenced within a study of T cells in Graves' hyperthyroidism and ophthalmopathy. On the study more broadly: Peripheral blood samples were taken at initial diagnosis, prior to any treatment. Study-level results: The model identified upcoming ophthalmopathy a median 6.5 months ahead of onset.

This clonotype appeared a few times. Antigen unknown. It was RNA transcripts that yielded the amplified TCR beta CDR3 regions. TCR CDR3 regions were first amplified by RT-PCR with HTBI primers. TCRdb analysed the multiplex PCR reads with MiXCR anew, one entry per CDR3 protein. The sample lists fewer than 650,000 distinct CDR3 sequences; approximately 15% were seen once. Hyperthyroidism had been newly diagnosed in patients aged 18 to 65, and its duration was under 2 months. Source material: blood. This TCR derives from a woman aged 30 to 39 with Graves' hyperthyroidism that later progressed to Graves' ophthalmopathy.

In DNA form, the CDR3 reads TGCGCCAGCAGCTTGGACAGCCAGTCTGAGCCCCAGCATTTT. This gives the protein CASSLDSQSEPQHF. This rearrangement joins TRBV5-1 to TRBJ1-5, with D hard to call. Trimming cost V 0 bases and J 8 bases, with 12 bases left between them. Germline V CDR1 and CDR2: SGHRS, YFSETQ. The length of the CDR3 is 14 residues.